One and the same sample provided the 31 T cell receptor beta chains below, sequenced in a study of shared clonotypes between healthy human individuals. The method was immunoSEQ multiplex PCR; TCRdb's version includes in-frame clones alone and lacks a portion of them. The table includes some 700,000 clones, less than 95% detected once. The sample was memory CD8+ T cells from PBMCs. The subset is: CD45RO+ cells pooled with CCR7-negative TemRA cells. These TCRs come from a young man in good health. Some clones in this sample may be carry-over from other donors' samples.

J is TRBJ1-1 and V is TRBV19, with 9 bases aligning to TRBD1. The CDR3 is made up of 16 amino acids. Germline values: CDR1 LNHDA, CDR2 SQIVND (reference sequence). Trimming took 2 bases from V and 2 from J; bases not matched to a gene: 6. CDR3 sequence (DNA): TGTGCCAGTAGTATAATTGGGGACAGGGTCAACACTGAAGCTTTCTTT. It encodes CASSIIGDRVNTEAFF.

The chain links TRBV4-1 to TRBJ1-1; no definite D call. Germline values: CDR1 MGHRA, CDR2 YSYEKL. The CDR3 contains 16 residues. The V and J ends lost 0 bases and 0 bases respectively, with 11 bases between them. CDR3 sequence: CASSQDFTVMNTEAFF. CDR3 nucleotide sequence: TGCGCCAGCAGCCAAGATTTCACGGTTATGAACACTGAAGCTTTCTTT.

This chain uses TRBV6-1 with TRBJ2-3, with TRBD1 identical over 7 bases. The trim removed 4 bases at V and 2 bases at J, leaving 9 bases unmatched. The V gene's germline CDR1 is MNHNS and CDR2 SASEGT. This CDR3 comprises 16 residues. The CDR3 here is CASSGISGQFTDTQYF. As DNA, the CDR3 is TGTGCCAGCAGTGGTATATCGGGACAGTTCACAGATACGCAGTATTTT.

The V call is TRBV9, the J call TRBJ2-7, with TRBD1 matching 7 bases. The CDR3 extends over 14 amino acids. Germline V gene lookup returns CDR1 SGDLS and CDR2 YYNGEE. V shed 0 bases, J shed 2 bases, and the junction held 2 bases outside the gene matches. The CDR3 loop reads CASSVAGTAYEQYF. The CDR3 nucleotides are TGTGCCAGCAGCGTAGCAGGGACAGCCTACGAGCAGTACTTC.

This chain joins TRBV19 and TRBJ2-1, with D unclear. The length of the CDR3 is 15 residues. Germline V gene data show CDR1 as LNHDA and CDR2 as SQIVND (reference sequence). Trimming pared 7 bases from V and 4 bases from J, leaving 17 bases between. This CDR3 reads CASKSATNKYNEQFF. The CDR3 DNA reads TGTGCCAGTAAATCGGCTACAAATAAGTACAATGAGCAGTTCTTC.

The V call is TRBV19, the J call TRBJ2-7; TRBD2 matches at 16 bases. The CDR3 covers 17 residues. Trimming cost V 5 bases and J 2 bases; bases outside gene matches: 6. Germline lookup yields CDR1 LNHDA and CDR2 SQIVND (reference sequence). The CDR3 DNA follows: TGTGCCAGTAGTCACACGGGACTAGCGGGAGGGACCTACGAGCAGTACTTC. It yields the protein CASSHTGLAGGTYEQYF.

This clone was seen more than once but under ten times. This chain joins TRBV7-8 and TRBJ1-5; D not resolved. The CDR3 consists of 12 residues. V was trimmed by 4 bases and J by 11 bases, leaving 12 bases between them. The V gene's germline CDR1 is SGHVS and CDR2 FQNEAQ. The CDR3 is CASSSPGEAQHF. In nucleotides, the CDR3 is TGTGCCAGCAGCTCCCCCGGGGAAGCCCAGCATTTT.

The chain joins TRBV11-2 to TRBJ2-1, with a weak D call TRBD1 (6 bases). Germline CDR1 reads SGHAT; CDR2 reads FQNNGV. V was cut by 3 bases and J by 6 bases, with 12 bases left in between. The CDR3 sequence is 14 residues long. The CDR3 here is CASSLTGHGNEQFF. The CDR3 bases are TGTGCCAGCAGCTTGACGGGACATGGCAATGAGCAGTTCTTC.

Regarding this clone: The same CDR3 is also encoded by other DNA sequences in this sample. The J gene is TRBJ2-7, the V gene TRBV4-3; TRBD2 agrees at 10 bases. CDR1 and CDR2 (germline): LGHNA, YSLEER. With V trimmed by 1 base and J by 2 bases, 2 bases remained unmatched. The CDR3 sequence is 15 residues long. CDR3 in amino acids: CASSQGLAGAYEQYF. The CDR3 DNA follows: TGCGCCAGCAGCCAAGGACTAGCGGGTGCCTACGAGCAGTACTTC.

This chain's CDR3 is CASSRDGSSYNEQFF. DNA for the CDR3: TGTGCCAGCAGCCGCGATGGGAGCTCCTACAATGAGCAGTTCTTC. J is TRBJ2-1 and V is TRBV7-7; possibly TRBD2 for D (5 bases). Trimming took 5 bases from V and 0 from J, leaving 11 bases between them. The CDR3 covers 15 residues. Germline V gene data show CDR1 as SSHAT and CDR2 as FNYEAQ (reference sequence). The entire variable domain, with the rest obtained from reference TRBV7-7 and TRBJ2-1, is as follows: GAGVSQSPRYKVTKRGQDVTLRCDPISSHATLYWYQQALGQGPEFLTYFNYEAQPDKSGLPSDRFSAERPEGSISTLTIQRTEQRDSAMYRCASSRDGSSYNEQFFGPGTRLTVL.

The J gene is TRBJ1-4, the V gene TRBV10-3; D gene ambiguous. This CDR3 comprises 13 residues. CDR1 is ENHRY and CDR2 is SYGVKD in the germline V gene. The V end was cut by 7 bases, the J end by 0 bases, with 6 bases between. CDR3 nucleotide sequence: TGTGCCATCAAAGAACCAACTAATGAAAAACTGTTTTTT. Translated, it gives CAIKEPTNEKLFF.

This clone was seen a single time. This chain uses TRBV21-1 with TRBJ2-7. TRBV21-1 has pseudogene status. There are 11 residues in the CDR3. The CDR3 coding sequence is TGTGCCAGGCCGCTCACCTACGAGCAGTACTTC. The encoded protein is CARPLTYEQYF.

About this clone itself: This CDR3 is also generated by other DNA sequences in the sample. This chain links TRBV7-9 with TRBJ1-4; D gene ambiguous. This CDR3 contains 14 residues. Looked up from germline, CDR1 is SEHNR and CDR2 is FQNEAQ (reference sequence). V lost 5 bases, J lost 2 bases, and 9 bases lay in between. CDR3 sequence (DNA): TGTGCCAGCAGCCGTGTAGGCACTAATGAAAAACTGTTTTTT. Amino acid sequence: CASSRVGTNEKLFF.

The count of this clone is one. This chain connects TRBV4-3 to TRBJ2-3; D is possibly TRBD1 (6 bases). The germline V gene has CDR1 LGHNA and CDR2 YSLEER. Between the trimmed V and J ends, which lost 0 bases and 5 bases, there was a span of 15 bases. The CDR3 length is 16 residues. CDR3 sequence: CASSQDSQGDVDTQYF. CDR3 DNA sequence: TGCGCCAGCAGCCAAGATTCACAGGGAGATGTAGATACGCAGTATTTT.

The genes are TRBV28 and TRBJ1-1; D gene uncertain. Germline-derived CDR1 and CDR2 are MDHEN and SYDVKM. CDR3 size: 13 residues. V lost 3 bases, J lost 5 bases, and 10 bases lay in between. The CDR3 is CASSFTRRTEAFF. CDR3 DNA: TGTGCCAGCAGTTTTACTCGGAGGACTGAAGCTTTCTTT.

The rearrangement joins TRBV4-2 to TRBJ2-7, with 9 bases matching TRBD2. The CDR3 extends over 18 amino acids. The germline V gene has CDR1 LGHNA and CDR2 YNFKEQ. V dropped 1 base and J dropped 3; count of bases not matched to a gene: 13. CDR3 in amino acids: CASSQGTSENWGYYEQYF. For the CDR3, the DNA is TGTGCCAGCAGCCAAGGGACTAGCGAAAACTGGGGTTACTACGAGCAGTACTTC.

The rearrangement uses TRBV7-9 and TRBJ1-3; a weak D match, TRBD1 (6 bases). The CDR3 consists of 16 residues. The V end was cut by 1 base, the J end by 4 bases, with 14 bases between. CDR1 SEHNR and CDR2 FQNEAQ come from the germline V gene (reference sequence). The CDR3, as DNA: TGTGCCAGCAGCTTAGGATTGCAGGGGAGAGGAAACACCATATATTTT. Translation gives CASSLGLQGRGNTIYF. Supplemented by reference TRBV7-9 and TRBJ1-3, the full variable domain reads DTGVSQNPRHKITKRGQNVTFRCDPISEHNRLYWYRQTLGQGPEFLTYFQNEAQLEKSRLLSDRFSAERPKGSFSTLEIQRTEQGDSAMYLCASSLGLQGRGNTIYFGEGSWLTVV.

This rearrangement joins TRBV11-1 to TRBJ2-5; D tentatively reads TRBD1 or TRBD2 (5 bases each). This CDR3 is built from 15 residues. Germline loops: CDR1 SGHAT, CDR2 FQDESV (reference sequence). V was pared by 5 bases and J by 4 bases, with 17 bases between. CDR3 protein: CASSRGSGLGETQYF. The DNA for the CDR3 is TGTGCCAGCAGCCGTGGGTCGGGGCTGGGAGAGACCCAGTACTTC.

The chain carries TRBV9 and TRBJ2-7, with TRBD1 matching 9 bases. Germline loops: CDR1 SGDLS, CDR2 YYNGEE. J gave up 6 bases and V 4 bases, and 5 bases lay outside the gene matches. This CDR3 is built from 13 residues. CDR3 coding DNA: TGTGCCAGCAGCTCTGGACAGGGGCGCGAGCAGTACTTC. It translates to CASSSGQGREQYF. Full variable domain (remainder filled in from reference TRBV9 and TRBJ2-7): DSGVTQTPKHLITATGQRVTLRCSPRSGDLSVYWYQQSLDQGLQFLIQYYNGEERAKGNILERFSAQQFPDLHSELNLSSLELGDSALYFCASSSGQGREQYFGPGTRLTVT.

V usage is TRBV7-6 and J usage is TRBJ2-7; 7 nucleotides agree with TRBD1. Per germline, CDR1 SGHVS and CDR2 FNYEAQ. Trimming took 5 bases from V and 0 from J; bases not matched to a gene: 4. The CDR3 extends over 14 amino acids. CDR3 amino acids: CASSQGTVSYEQYF. DNA of the CDR3: TGTGCCAGCAGCCAGGGGACAGTCTCCTACGAGCAGTACTTC.

The chain employs TRBV18 and TRBJ1-1, with D tentatively TRBD1 (6 bases). The V and J ends lost 5 bases and 2 bases respectively, with 21 bases between them. CDR3 length equals 17 residues. Per germline, CDR1 KGHSH and CDR2 LQKENI. The chain's CDR3 is CASSKGQYPPVNTEAFF. Written as DNA, the CDR3 is TGTGCCAGCTCAAAAGGACAGTACCCACCGGTAAACACTGAAGCTTTCTTT.

The chain's CDR3 is CASSQDVGTGLSEAFF. The DNA for the CDR3 is TGTGCCAGCAGCCAAGACGTCGGGACAGGGCTCTCTGAAGCTTTCTTT. This rearrangement joins TRBV4-2 to TRBJ1-1; 9 bases map to TRBD1. Germline CDR1 is LGHNA and CDR2 is YNFKEQ. V gave up 0 bases and J gave up 6 bases; unmatched junction bases: 8. The CDR3 runs to 16 residues.

This chain's CDR3 is CASSVGTGSYNEQFF. The CDR3 bases are TGTGCCAGCAGTGTAGGGACAGGTAGTTACAATGAGCAGTTCTTC. The chain is built from TRBV7-9 and TRBJ2-1; 8 nucleotides agree with TRBD1. CDR1 and CDR2 (germline): SEHNR, FQNEAQ (reference sequence). V dropped 6 bases and J dropped 4; count of bases not matched to a gene: 8. The length of the CDR3 is 15 residues.

As for this clone: Other DNA sequences in this sample translate to the same CDR3. The chain carries TRBV27 and TRBJ2-7; TRBD1 matches 7 bases. Germline V gives CDR1 MNHEY, CDR2 SMNVEV (reference sequence). Trimming at V came to 2 bases and at J to 3 bases, leaving 4 bases not matched to a gene. The CDR3 contains 14 residues. CDR3 in amino acids: CASSLGAGGYEQYF. The CDR3 DNA reads as TGTGCCAGCAGTTTAGGTGCAGGGGGCTACGAGCAGTACTTC.

This clone occurred once. The V gene is TRBV27, the J gene TRBJ1-3; a weak D match, TRBD1 (5 bases). This CDR3 has 14 residues. Per germline, CDR1 MNHEY and CDR2 SMNVEV (reference sequence). Trimming took off 3 bases at V and 2 bases at J, with 8 bases between the two ends. CDR3 coding DNA: TGTGCCAGCAGTTTTGGAGGGGCTGGAAACACCATATATTTT. It specifies CASSFGGAGNTIYF.

As to this clone: The identical CDR3 is also encoded by other nucleotide sequences in the sample. This chain links TRBV9 with TRBJ1-5; D is unresolved. Germline CDR1 reads SGDLS; CDR2 reads YYNGEE. The length of the CDR3 is 14 residues. Trimming removed 0 bases from V and 0 bases from J, with 4 bases in between. This chain's CDR3 is CASSVGDSNQPQHF. The CDR3 DNA sequence: TGTGCCAGCAGCGTAGGCGATAGCAATCAGCCCCAGCATTTT.

The rearrangement links TRBV27 to TRBJ1-1, with D hard to call. The length of the CDR3 is 11 residues. Trimming pared 10 bases from V and 1 base from J, leaving 7 bases between. Germline V gene data show CDR1 as MNHEY and CDR2 as SMNVEV (reference sequence). The CDR3 is CATHSNTEAFF. The CDR3 region has the DNA TGTGCCACGCACTCGAACACTGAAGCTTTCTTT.

CDR3 bases: TGTGCCAGTAGCCCTGGGGCTAACTATGGCTACACCTTC. Translated, it gives CASSPGANYGYTF. This chain connects TRBV19 to TRBJ1-2, with D unresolved. The germline V and J ends were trimmed by 6 bases and 0 bases, with 8 bases remaining between them. Germline lookup yields CDR1 LNHDA and CDR2 SQIVND (reference sequence). The CDR3 runs to 13 residues.

The CDR3 loop reads CASSVEGLPLDEQYF. CDR3 sequence (DNA): TGTGCCAGCAGCGTAGAGGGACTACCCCTCGACGAGCAGTACTTC. The chain couples TRBV9 to TRBJ2-7; 7 nucleotides match TRBD2. Per germline, CDR1 SGDLS and CDR2 YYNGEE. The CDR3 contains 15 residues. With V trimmed by 0 bases and J by 5 bases, 8 bases remained unmatched. Drawing the rest from reference TRBV9 and TRBJ2-7, the complete variable domain is DSGVTQTPKHLITATGQRVTLRCSPRSGDLSVYWYQQSLDQGLQFLIQYYNGEERAKGNILERFSAQQFPDLHSELNLSSLELGDSALYFCASSVEGLPLDEQYFGPGTRLTVT.

The rearrangement joins TRBV28 to TRBJ2-3, with D perhaps assigned TRBD1 or TRBD2 (7 bases each). Trimming removed 5 bases at V and 4 bases at J, with 16 bases between. Germline assignment: CDR1 MDHEN and CDR2 SYDVKM. The CDR3 has 15 amino acids. For the CDR3, the DNA is TGTGCCAGCAGTCTGGTGACAGGGAGGGCAGATACGCAGTATTTT. Amino acid sequence: CASSLVTGRADTQYF.

The chain couples TRBV11-3 to TRBJ2-2; D gene uncertain. Trimming pared 2 bases from V and 0 bases from J, leaving 1 base between. Germline V gives CDR1 SGHNT, CDR2 YENEEA. The CDR3 has 13 residues. The CDR3 sequence: CASSLTNTGELFF. The CDR3 DNA is TGTGCCAGCAGCTTAACGAACACCGGGGAGCTGTTTTTT.